These 31 T cell receptor beta chains were all obtained from the same sample, sequenced in a study of response to subunit inactivated influenza vaccine. Each CDR3 protein gets one entry after TCRdb re-called the RT-PCR reads with MiXCR. The sample has more than 500,000 distinct CDR3 sequences, around 11% seen once. These data were also reused for a study on T cells expressing NK-cell markers. That work adds: It was by 5'RACE template switching with UMIs that TCR beta cDNA was made.

Sequenced here: PBMCs from blood, sampled on the day of vaccination. These receptors were taken from a man over 45 who received an inactivated influenza vaccine.

There are a few counts of this clonotype. V and J are TRBV5-1 and TRBJ2-7; 7 bases align to TRBD2. V lost 0 bases, J lost 4 bases, and 7 bases stayed unmatched. The CDR3 has 15 residues. Germline V gene lookup returns CDR1 SGHRS and CDR2 YFSETQ. CDR3 DNA sequence: TGCGCCAGCAGCTTGGTTGCGGGAGAACAATACGAGCAGTACTTC. It yields the protein CASSLVAGEQYEQYF.

The rearrangement joins TRBV29-1 to TRBJ2-3, with TRBD2 matching 10 bases. The junction had 17 bases not matched to a gene; V was cut back by 5 bases and J by 3 bases. This CDR3 has 18 amino acids. Germline CDR1 and CDR2: SQVTM and ANQGSEA. The CDR3 loop is CSVPPTSGATGVTDTQYF. The CDR3 region has the DNA TGCAGCGTTCCTCCCACTAGCGGGGCCACCGGGGTGACAGATACGCAGTATTTT.

This clonotype has just a few counts. The chain carries TRBV10-3 and TRBJ2-3; 8 bases align to TRBD2. V shed 0 bases, J shed 3 bases, and the junction held 8 bases outside the gene matches. In germline, CDR1 is ENHRY, CDR2 SYGVKD. The CDR3 has 17 amino acids. Written as DNA, the CDR3 is TGTGCCATCAGTGAGTCGACGGGGGGGCTCGATACAGATACGCAGTATTTT. Its translation is CAISESTGGLDTDTQYF.

V is TRBV28 and J is TRBJ2-2; 9 positions match TRBD1. Germline V gene data show CDR1 as MDHEN and CDR2 as SYDVKM. With V trimmed by 5 bases and J by 5 bases, 9 bases remained unmatched. This CDR3 is built from 16 residues. This CDR3 reads CASSAPTGTGTGELFF. Written as DNA, the CDR3 is TGTGCCAGCAGTGCCCCCACCGGGACAGGGACCGGGGAGCTGTTTTTT.

This clonotype showed up just a few times. The V and J genes are TRBV7-9 and TRBJ1-4, with 7 bases fitting TRBD1. V lost 5 bases to trimming and J lost 12 bases; unmatched junction nucleotides: 6. Germline V gives CDR1 SEHNR, CDR2 FQNEAQ (reference sequence). The CDR3 sequence is 12 residues long. CDR3 sequence: CASSRGQPELFF. CDR3 nucleotides: TGTGCCAGCAGCCGGGGACAGCCGGAACTGTTTTTT.

This clonotype was found a few times. The J gene is TRBJ2-2, the V gene TRBV5-1; TRBD2 matches 7 bases. The germline CDR1 and CDR2 sequences are SGHRS and YFSETQ. The V gene end was trimmed by 1 base and the J gene end by 5 bases; junction bases not matched to a gene: 17. There are 19 residues in the CDR3. CDR3 nucleotide sequence: TGCGCCAGCAGCTTGAATCCGGGAGGTCTCGGGTCGGCTACCGGGGAGCTGTTTTTT. Translation: CASSLNPGGLGSATGELFF.

V usage is TRBV12-3 or TRBV12-4 and J usage is TRBJ1-5; D not certain. V was shortened by 1 base and J by 0 bases, with 7 bases between the two germline ends. This CDR3 is built from 15 residues. The CDR3 sequence is CASSLEGNSNQPQHF. CDR3 sequence (DNA): TGTGCCAGCAGTTTAGAGGGTAATAGCAATCAGCCCCAGCATTTT.

V usage is TRBV28 and J usage is TRBJ1-2; the D is unclear. V was clipped by 4 bases and J by 7 bases, with 13 bases between them. Looked up from germline, CDR1 is MDHEN and CDR2 is SYDVKM. This CDR3 comprises 13 residues. The CDR3 sequence: CASSWLLLGGYTF. The DNA for the CDR3 is TGTGCCAGCAGTTGGCTCCTCCTGGGTGGCTACACCTTC.

This clonotype was seen ten or more times. This sequence joins TRBV4-3 and TRBJ2-7; no clear D. The germline gives CDR1 LGHNA, CDR2 YSLEER. V dropped 3 bases and J dropped 2 bases, with 14 bases sitting between them. The CDR3 extends over 15 amino acids. In DNA form, the CDR3 reads TGCGCCAGCAGCCAGGCCCCGGGCCCAACCTACGAGCAGTACTTC. Translation: CASSQAPGPTYEQYF.

The J gene is TRBJ2-1, the V gene TRBV7-2; 8 nucleotides line up with TRBD2. The CDR3 sequence is 16 residues long. In germline, CDR1 is SGHTA, CDR2 FQGNSA. The V and J ends lost 5 bases and 2 bases, in that order; junction bases with no gene match: 8. The chain's CDR3 is CASSTRGGTAYNEQFF. CDR3 coding DNA: TGTGCCAGCAGCACTCGCGGGGGGACCGCCTACAATGAGCAGTTCTTC.

This clonotype occurred many times. The genes are TRBV6-1 and TRBJ2-3, with D possibly being TRBD2 (6 bases). The V end was cut by 6 bases, the J end by 2 bases, with 15 bases between. There are 15 residues in the CDR3. From germline, CDR1 is MNHNS and CDR2 SASEGT. The CDR3 loop reads CASSHLGGYTDTQYF. DNA for the CDR3: TGTGCCAGCAGCCACCTTGGAGGGTACACAGATACGCAGTATTTT.

A few counts support this clonotype. The rearrangement joins TRBV4-1 to TRBJ1-6; no reliable D call. CDR3 length: 16 amino acids. CDR1 and CDR2 (germline): MGHRA, YSYEKL. V was pared by 4 bases and J by 0 bases, with 10 bases between. The CDR3 DNA reads TGCGCCAGCAGCCCCCGGGGAGACTCCTATAATTCACCCCTCCACTTT. This codes for CASSPRGDSYNSPLHF.

The chain couples TRBV15 to TRBJ2-7; TRBD1 agrees at 7 bases. From germline, CDR1 is LNHNV and CDR2 YYDKDF (reference sequence). The CDR3 totals 14 residues. After removal of 5 bases from V and 1 base from J, the junction contained 5 bases not matched to a gene. The CDR3 reads CATSGDRVSYEQYF. CDR3 DNA: TGTGCCACCAGCGGTGACAGGGTATCCTACGAGCAGTACTTC.

This chain uses TRBV5-1 with TRBJ2-7; D not certain. CDR3 length equals 13 residues. Germline lookup yields CDR1 SGHRS and CDR2 YFSETQ. Trimming left V 4 bases short and J 2 bases short, with 10 bases between. This chain's CDR3 is CASSELVPYEQYF. For the CDR3, the DNA is TGCGCCAGCAGCGAGCTAGTACCCTACGAGCAGTACTTC.

This clonotype has more than one count but fewer than ten. The genes are TRBV12-3 or TRBV12-4 and TRBJ1-2; 8 bases map to TRBD1. The CDR3 runs 17 residues. V was clipped by 5 bases and J by 4 bases; unmatched bases: 15. In DNA form, the CDR3 reads TGTGCCAGCAGTCCGCTCGGGAGGACAGGGAAGGGCTATGGCTACACCTTC. It is translated as CASSPLGRTGKGYGYTF.

This chain uses TRBV10-3 with TRBJ2-2; D possibly corresponds to TRBD2 (6 bases). This CDR3 contains 14 residues. V lost 5 bases to trimming and J lost 1 base, with 8 bases between them. Per germline, CDR1 ENHRY and CDR2 SYGVKD. CDR3 loop: CAISTGLNTGELFF. For the CDR3, the DNA is TGTGCCATCAGTACGGGACTGAACACCGGGGAGCTGTTTTTT.

In this sample, this clonotype turned up a few times. V gene TRBV4-1 combines with J gene TRBJ2-3; 13 bases fit TRBD2. The CDR3 sequence is 16 residues long. Losses at the gene ends were 3 bases for V and 6 bases for J; bases not matched to a gene: 6. Germline values: CDR1 MGHRA, CDR2 YSYEKL. CDR3 sequence: CASSHRLAGGLDTQYF. DNA of the CDR3: TGCGCCAGCAGCCACCGACTAGCGGGGGGATTGGATACGCAGTATTTT.

This clonotype was picked up many times. The gene calls are TRBV27 and TRBJ1-2; D remains unclear. Germline CDR1 MNHEY, CDR2 SMNVEV (reference sequence). V lost 5 bases and J 4 bases, leaving 11 bases between the germline ends. This CDR3 contains 13 residues. The CDR3 DNA reads as TGTGCCAGCAGTACTGCGGGGATCTATGGCTACACCTTC. Protein: CASSTAGIYGYTF.

The chain has TRBV5-6 and TRBJ2-7; 7 positions agree with TRBD2. The CDR3 loop spans 14 amino acids. The V gene end was trimmed by 6 bases and the J gene end by 0 bases; junction bases not matched to a gene: 6. Germline assignment: CDR1 SGHDT and CDR2 YYEEEE. CDR3 loop: CASTEGGSSYEQYF. The CDR3 bases are TGTGCCAGCACTGAGGGAGGGAGCTCCTACGAGCAGTACTTC. The variable domain in full, with the rest retrieved from reference TRBV5-6 and TRBJ2-7, is DAGVTQSPTHLIKTRGQQVTLRCSPKSGHDTVSWYQQALGQGPQFIFQYYEEEERQRGNFPDRFSGHQFPNYSSELNVNALLLGDSALYLCASTEGGSSYEQYFGPGTRLTVT.

The chain is built from TRBV4-3 and TRBJ2-7; 9 nucleotides align to TRBD1. The CDR3 length is 15 residues. V shed 3 bases and J 0 bases; nucleotides not matched to a gene: 3. The germline gives CDR1 LGHNA, CDR2 YSLEER. DNA of the CDR3: TGCGCCAGCAGCCAGAACAGGGGGCTCTCCTACGAGCAGTACTTC. Its translation is CASSQNRGLSYEQYF.

This clonotype appeared a few times. The CDR3 region has the DNA TGCAGTGCTAGAGATGGGAGCGGGAGCACCTACAATGAGCAGTTCTTC. It codes for CSARDGSGSTYNEQFF. The rearrangement joins TRBV20-1 to TRBJ2-1; 8 bases agree with TRBD2. CDR1 and CDR2 (germline): DFQATT, SNEGSKA (reference sequence). The CDR3 runs to 16 residues. V lost 0 bases and J lost 2; bases outside the gene matches: 6.

The CDR3 bases are TGCAGGAGCTTTGGGACAGGGGGCTACAATGAGCAGTTCTTC. It codes for CRSFGTGGYNEQFF. The chain links TRBV29-1 to TRBJ2-1; 11 nucleotides line up with TRBD1. This CDR3 is 14 amino acids long. Per germline, CDR1 SQVTM and CDR2 ANQGSEA.

The chain recombines TRBV19 with TRBJ2-3, with D perhaps TRBD1 (6 bases). V was cut by 3 bases and J by 2 bases, with 15 bases left in between. Germline V gene lookup returns CDR1 LNHDA and CDR2 SQIVND (reference sequence). This CDR3 is 16 amino acids long. For the CDR3, the DNA is TGTGCCAGTAGTATCCTTGCCAGGGGAGCCACAGATACGCAGTATTTT. It translates to CASSILARGATDTQYF. Drawing the rest from reference TRBV19 and TRBJ2-3, the complete variable domain is DGGITQSPKYLFRKEGQNVTLSCEQNLNHDAMYWYRQDPGQGLRLIYYSQIVNDFQKGDIAEGYSVSREKKESFPLTVTSAQKNPTAFYLCASSILARGATDTQYFGPGTRLTVL.

J is TRBJ2-2 and V is TRBV6-5, with D possibly matching TRBD1 (5 bases). Trimming shortened V by 7 bases and J by 5 bases, and 8 bases separated the two germline ends. Germline V gives CDR1 MNHEY, CDR2 SVGAGI. The CDR3 spans 12 residues. CDR3 sequence reads: CASTDSTGELFF. CDR3 sequence (DNA): TGTGCCAGCACCGACAGTACCGGGGAGCTGTTTTTT.

This rearrangement joins TRBV12-3 or TRBV12-4 to TRBJ2-5, with 15 bases aligning to TRBD2. This CDR3 spans 16 amino acids. V lost 6 bases and J lost 2; bases outside the gene matches: 4. CDR3 bases: TGTGCCAGCAGCAAGGGACTAGCGGGGGGTCAAGAGACCCAGTACTTC. It specifies CASSKGLAGGQETQYF.

This clonotype appeared a few times. This chain's CDR3 is CASSQVYSSQYF. In nucleotides, the CDR3 is TGTGCCAGCAGCCAAGTTTACTCGTCCCAGTACTTC. This chain uses TRBV3-1 with TRBJ2-5; no clear D gene. V gave up 1 base and J gave up 9 bases, with 9 bases separating them. Germline lookup yields CDR1 LGHDT and CDR2 YNNKEL (reference sequence). CDR3 length: 12 amino acids.

This clonotype has more than one count but fewer than ten. The CDR3 bases are TGTGCCAGCAGCTTAAACGCGGGACCGCCGTTGAAGACCCAGTACTTC. Translated: CASSLNAGPPLKTQYF. The chain links TRBV7-2 to TRBJ2-5; possibly TRBD2 for D (6 bases). The CDR3 totals 16 residues. Germline V gives CDR1 SGHTA, CDR2 FQGNSA. The V end was cut by 2 bases, the J end by 6 bases, with 19 bases between.

The V call is TRBV5-1, the J call TRBJ1-1, with D possibly being TRBD1 (5 bases). Germline CDR1 and CDR2: SGHRS and YFSETQ. The ends were cut back, 0 bases at V and 5 bases at J, with 14 bases in the middle. This CDR3 has 15 amino acids. For the CDR3, the DNA is TGCGCCAGCAGCTTGGAGTACGGGGGAAGGACTGAAGCTTTCTTT. Translated, it gives CASSLEYGGRTEAFF.

This clonotype was detected a few times. The V call is TRBV28, the J call TRBJ2-7; D is perhaps TRBD1 (5 bases). Germline CDR1 and CDR2: MDHEN and SYDVKM. This CDR3 is built from 13 residues. V lost 5 bases to trimming and J lost 10 bases, with 18 bases between them. The chain's CDR3 is CASSLPGHLYQYF. The CDR3 nucleotides are TGTGCCAGCAGTCTCCCAGGACATTTGTATCAGTACTTC.

This clonotype was picked up many times. The chain couples TRBV12-3 or TRBV12-4 to TRBJ2-1; 8 bases match TRBD1. With V trimmed by 6 bases and J by 7 bases, 11 bases remained unmatched. The CDR3 contains 15 residues. CDR3 amino acids: CASSPSMGTGNEQFF. The CDR3 DNA reads TGTGCCAGCAGCCCCTCAATGGGGACAGGTAATGAGCAGTTCTTC.

This clonotype occurred a few times. The chain carries TRBV6-2 or TRBV6-3 and TRBJ2-7; the D is unclear. This CDR3 is built from 13 residues. Germline CDR1 reads MNHEY; CDR2 reads SVGEGT. Trimming cost V 4 bases and J 3 bases, with 10 bases left between them. The CDR3 sequence is CASSLLQVYEQYF. Here the CDR3 DNA reads TGTGCCAGCAGTTTACTTCAGGTCTACGAGCAGTACTTC.